The 18 T cell receptor beta chains in this list originate from one sample, sequenced in a study of shared clonotypes between healthy human individuals. The repertoire was sequenced with immunoSEQ multiplex PCR; TCRdb's copy has only in-frame clones and lacks some. This sample has 2 million to 3 million clones; 90% to 95% occur once, and the top ten carry roughly 0.15%. Sequencing was carried out using naive CD4+ T cells sorted from blood. Subset indicated: CD45RA+ positively selected. Every receptor here comes from a man aged 18 to 30 in good health.

The chain links TRBV19 to TRBJ1-4; 11 positions agree with TRBD1. This CDR3 region has 17 residues. In germline, CDR1 is LNHDA, CDR2 SQIVND (reference sequence). Germline trimming cut 8 bases from V and 3 bases from J; bases unmatched to any gene: 11. The CDR3 bases are TGTGCCAGTTCCCCCCGGGACAGGGGGTTATCTAATGAAAAACTGTTTTTT. It yields the protein CASSPRDRGLSNEKLFF. Together with reference TRBV19 and TRBJ1-4, the CDR3 gives the full variable domain: DGGITQSPKYLFRKEGQNVTLSCEQNLNHDAMYWYRQDPGQGLRLIYYSQIVNDFQKGDIAEGYSVSREKKESFPLTVTSAQKNPTAFYLCASSPRDRGLSNEKLFFGSGTQLSVL.

V and J are TRBV29-1 and TRBJ1-1; no firm D call. The V end lost 3 bases, the J end lost 3 bases, and 14 bases lay between the germline ends. The germline V gene has CDR1 SQVTM and CDR2 ANQGSEA. This CDR3 has 14 amino acids. DNA for the CDR3: TGCAGCGTTGATGCCTGGGGAGGTTACACTGAAGCTTTCTTT. Amino acid sequence: CSVDAWGGYTEAFF.

The chain has TRBV27 and TRBJ2-7; 7 nucleotides align to TRBD1. With 7 bases clipped from V and 1 base from J, the junction kept 7 bases outside the gene matches. The CDR3 runs 14 residues. Germline V CDR1 and CDR2: MNHEY, SMNVEV (reference sequence). The CDR3 protein is CASTGTVPSYEQYF. The CDR3 DNA reads TGTGCCAGCACCGGGACAGTCCCTTCCTACGAGCAGTACTTC.

The chain links TRBV5-1 to TRBJ1-3; possible D gene TRBD1, 6 bases. Per germline, CDR1 SGHRS and CDR2 YFSETQ. The CDR3 has 15 amino acids. Between the trimmed V and J ends, which lost 6 bases and 0 bases, there was a span of 13 bases. The CDR3 DNA is TGCGCCAGCACCGCCTCGGACAGCTCTGGAAACACCATATATTTT. Translating gives CASTASDSSGNTIYF.

A single count supports this clone. CDR3 in DNA: TGTGCCAGCAGCCCAGACAGGGCTCCGAACACTGAAGCTTTCTTT. Residues: CASSPDRAPNTEAFF. V is TRBV28 and J is TRBJ1-1, with 7 bases lining up with TRBD1. This CDR3 comprises 15 residues. V trimming: 6 bases; J trimming: 1 base; junction bases outside the gene matches: 8. Germline V gene sequence: CDR1 MDHEN, CDR2 SYDVKM.

The rearrangement links TRBV6-5 to TRBJ1-3; TRBD1 aligns across 7 bases. With 5 bases clipped from V and 4 bases from J, the junction kept 8 bases outside the gene matches. Germline values: CDR1 MNHEY, CDR2 SVGAGI. There are 15 residues in the CDR3. The CDR3 reads CASSPTTGKGNTIYF. The DNA for the CDR3 is TGTGCCAGCAGTCCTACGACAGGGAAAGGAAACACCATATATTTT.

The chain's CDR3 is CASSGSGQAYEQYF. The CDR3, as DNA: TGCGCCAGCAGCGGTTCGGGACAGGCGTACGAGCAGTACTTC. The rearrangement joins TRBV5-1 to TRBJ2-7; 8 bases are a match to TRBD1. The length of the CDR3 is 14 residues. V lost 4 bases, J lost 4 bases, and 7 bases stayed unmatched. Germline assignment: CDR1 SGHRS and CDR2 YFSETQ.

The chain couples TRBV7-9 to TRBJ1-4, with a possible D match to TRBD1 (5 bases). V was clipped by 5 bases and J by 3 bases, with 16 bases between them. Per the germline V gene, CDR1 is SEHNR and CDR2 is FQNEAQ (reference sequence). The CDR3 is 16 amino acids. The CDR3 DNA reads TGTGCCAGCAGCGGACCAGGGACCTTGGCTAATGAAAAACTGTTTTTT. Amino acids: CASSGPGTLANEKLFF.

This chain connects TRBV5-1 to TRBJ1-4; D unclear. Looked up from germline, CDR1 is SGHRS and CDR2 is YFSETQ. The CDR3 loop spans 14 amino acids. Trimming shortened V by 4 bases and J by 5 bases, and 12 bases separated the two germline ends. CDR3 residues: CASSPRAENEKLFF. DNA for the CDR3: TGCGCCAGCAGCCCCCGAGCTGAGAATGAAAAACTGTTTTTT.

The chain couples TRBV4-2 to TRBJ2-7, with D perhaps TRBD2 (7 bases). Germline assignment: CDR1 LGHNA and CDR2 YNFKEQ. V dropped 1 base and J dropped 4 bases, with 14 bases sitting between them. The CDR3 is made up of 15 amino acids. CDR3 DNA sequence: TGTGCCAGCAGCCAAGCGGGGGGACAACCTTACGAGCAGTACTTC. It specifies CASSQAGGQPYEQYF.

The rearrangement joins TRBV6-1 to TRBJ1-4; maybe TRBD1 (5 bases). CDR1 MNHNS and CDR2 SASEGT come from the germline V gene. CDR3 length: 16 amino acids. The germline V and J ends were trimmed by 3 bases and 0 bases, with 11 bases remaining between them. DNA for the CDR3: TGTGCCAGCAGTGAGACAGCGACCTCAACTAATGAAAAACTGTTTTTT. It yields the protein CASSETATSTNEKLFF.

The gene calls are TRBV5-4 and TRBJ2-3; tentative D call: TRBD2 (6 bases). This CDR3 spans 13 amino acids. V was trimmed by 3 bases and J by 6 bases, leaving 11 bases between them. The V gene's germline CDR1 is SGHNT and CDR2 YYREEE (reference sequence). The CDR3 DNA is TGTGCCAGCAGCTCGGACTATAGGGATACGCAGTATTTT. Amino acid sequence: CASSSDYRDTQYF.

The chain has TRBV7-9 and TRBJ1-4; possible D gene TRBD1, 5 bases. Per the germline V gene, CDR1 is SEHNR and CDR2 is FQNEAQ (reference sequence). V shed 5 bases and J shed 5 bases, with 15 bases lying between them. This CDR3 comprises 15 residues. This CDR3 reads CASSRPQDSNEKLFF. In DNA, the CDR3 is TGTGCCAGCAGCCGACCACAGGATTCAAATGAAAAACTGTTTTTT.

The chain couples TRBV18 to TRBJ1-2; 10 bases fit TRBD1. Germline V gene sequence: CDR1 KGHSH, CDR2 LQKENI. This CDR3 contains 15 residues. J was trimmed by 6 bases and V by 3 bases; bases with no gene match: 7. The CDR3, as DNA: TGTGCCAGCTCACCCCAGACAGGGGGCGCGGATGGCTACACCTTC. The encoded protein is CASSPQTGGADGYTF. Variable domain in full (rest from reference TRBV18 and TRBJ1-2): NAGVMQNPRHLVRRRGQEARLRCSPMKGHSHVYWYRQLPEEGLKFMVYLQKENIIDESGMPKERFSAEFPKEGPSILRIQQVVRGDSAAYFCASSPQTGGADGYTFGSGTRLTVV.

The chain is built from TRBV27 and TRBJ2-1; 11 positions agree with TRBD2. This CDR3 is 17 amino acids long. CDR1 is MNHEY, CDR2 SMNVEV, per germline (reference sequence). After removal of 3 bases from V and 9 bases from J, the junction contained 13 bases not matched to a gene. CDR3 sequence reads: CASSFPPSGRLSGEQFF. DNA for the CDR3: TGTGCCAGCAGTTTCCCCCCTAGCGGGAGGCTTTCCGGTGAGCAGTTCTTC.

This chain joins TRBV6-6 and TRBJ2-7, with 9 nucleotides matching TRBD2. This CDR3 has 15 amino acids. The ends lost 0 bases at V and 4 bases at J; junction bases unmatched: 4. CDR1 MNHNY and CDR2 SVGAGI come from the germline V gene (reference sequence). This chain's CDR3 is CASSYSPGLAYEQYF. The CDR3 nucleotides are TGTGCCAGCAGTTACTCACCGGGACTAGCTTACGAGCAGTACTTC.

The chain uses TRBV27 and TRBJ2-7; TRBD1 aligns across 11 bases. Germline assignment: CDR1 MNHEY and CDR2 SMNVEV (reference sequence). The junction had 6 bases not matched to a gene; V was cut back by 4 bases and J by 4 bases. The CDR3 has 15 residues. CDR3 amino acids: CASSSLGQGAYEQYF. The DNA for the CDR3 is TGTGCCAGCAGTTCCCTAGGACAGGGGGCGTACGAGCAGTACTTC.

The V gene is TRBV5-1, the J gene TRBJ1-2; TRBD1 aligns across 10 bases. V was pared by 4 bases and J by 8 bases, with 11 bases of the junction left unmatched. Germline values: CDR1 SGHRS, CDR2 YFSETQ. The CDR3 has 15 residues. Here the CDR3 DNA reads TGCGCCAGCAGCGGGTCGACAGGGGGCGCAGGAGGCTACACCTTC. Protein product: CASSGSTGGAGGYTF.